One and the same sample provided the 32 T cell receptor beta chains below, sequenced in a study of technical replicates of blood from several donors. Method: immunoSEQ multiplex PCR; TCRdb's copy keeps in-frame clones and lacks some. This table holds roughly 100,000 clones, more than 85% found once. Sequenced input: T cells isolated from PBMCs. Receptors were obtained from a human donor in good health.

This chain connects TRBV28 to TRBJ2-5; weak D call: TRBD1 (5 bases). The length of the CDR3 is 15 residues. Germline lookup yields CDR1 MDHEN and CDR2 SYDVKM. V shed 3 bases and J shed 3 bases, with 14 bases lying between them. The CDR3, as DNA: TGTGCCAGCAGTTTGTCCAACAGGTTCGAAGAGACCCAGTACTTC. Protein: CASSLSNRFEETQYF.

V gene TRBV18 combines with J gene TRBJ1-2; D is uncertain. The CDR3 loop spans 15 amino acids. The germline gives CDR1 KGHSH, CDR2 LQKENI. Trimming took off 2 bases at V and 6 bases at J, with 16 bases between the two ends. The CDR3 loop is CASSPGSLLRNGYTF. The CDR3 region has the DNA TGTGCCAGCTCACCAGGATCCCTCCTGAGGAATGGCTACACCTTC.

The rearrangement uses TRBV28 and TRBJ2-7; D is perhaps TRBD1 (5 bases). The V end was cut by 4 bases, the J end by 2 bases, with 15 bases between. The CDR3 sequence is 15 residues long. Germline V gene sequence: CDR1 MDHEN, CDR2 SYDVKM. CDR3 sequence: CASSSTGKTTYEQYF. The CDR3 nucleotides are TGTGCCAGCAGTTCAACAGGTAAAACCACCTACGAGCAGTACTTC. The full variable domain, in which reference TRBV28 and TRBJ2-7 provide the parts outside the CDR3, is DVKVTQSSRYLVKRTGEKVFLECVQDMDHENMFWYRQDPGLGLRLIYFSYDVKMKEKGDIPEGYSVSREKKERFSLILESASTNQTSMYLCASSSTGKTTYEQYFGPGTRLTVT.

This rearrangement joins TRBV7-6 to TRBJ2-7, with a weak D call TRBD2 (5 bases). The V gene's germline CDR1 is SGHVS and CDR2 FNYEAQ. Trimming shortened V by 5 bases and J by 3 bases, and 14 bases separated the two germline ends. This CDR3 contains 14 residues. CDR3 loop: CASSIRTGNYEQYF. In DNA form, the CDR3 reads TGTGCCAGCAGCATCAGGACTGGCAACTACGAGCAGTACTTC.

The J gene is TRBJ2-3, the V gene TRBV19; D unclear. Germline values: CDR1 LNHDA, CDR2 SQIVND (reference sequence). The CDR3 sequence is 14 residues long. V lost 6 bases to trimming and J lost 2 bases, with 12 bases between them. CDR3 in amino acids: CASSTEWNTDTQYF. CDR3 DNA sequence: TGTGCCAGTAGCACAGAATGGAACACAGATACGCAGTATTTT.

The chain links TRBV19 to TRBJ1-5; the match to TRBD1 covers 11 bases. The CDR3 has 17 amino acids. Germline loops: CDR1 LNHDA, CDR2 SQIVND (reference sequence). Losses at the gene ends were 6 bases for V and 4 bases for J; bases not matched to a gene: 11. In DNA form, the CDR3 reads TGTGCCAGTAGGGGTTCCCGGACAGGGGGCGTGAATCAGCCCCAGCATTTT. It is translated as CASRGSRTGGVNQPQHF.

In DNA, the CDR3 is TGTGCCAGCAGGCTACCTCCCCATCAGCCCCAGCATTTT. Translated, it gives CASRLPPHQPQHF. The rearrangement uses TRBV28 and TRBJ1-5; D gene unclear. The CDR3 has 13 residues. Trimming took 6 bases from V and 5 from J, leaving 11 bases between them. Germline V lookup: CDR1 MDHEN, CDR2 SYDVKM.

V and J are TRBV19 and TRBJ2-2; 11 positions agree with TRBD1. The length of the CDR3 is 18 residues. CDR1 LNHDA and CDR2 SQIVND come from the germline V gene (reference sequence). The V and J ends lost 1 base and 3 bases, in that order; junction bases with no gene match: 7. Here the CDR3 reads CASSIGTGQGAYTGELFF. The CDR3 bases are TGTGCCAGTAGTATAGGAACTGGACAGGGGGCATACACCGGGGAGCTGTTTTTT.

V gene TRBV9 combines with J gene TRBJ2-1; no reliable D call. This CDR3 region has 13 residues. Germline assignment: CDR1 SGDLS and CDR2 YYNGEE. Between the trimmed V and J ends, which lost 4 bases and 4 bases, there was a span of 9 bases. CDR3 in amino acids: CASSPKTYNEQFF. DNA of the CDR3: TGTGCCAGCAGCCCGAAGACTTACAATGAGCAGTTCTTC.

The rearrangement links TRBV13 to TRBJ2-3, with D tentatively TRBD2 (6 bases). The length of the CDR3 is 16 residues. Trimming removed 5 bases from V and 2 bases from J, with 17 bases in between. CDR1 is PRHDT and CDR2 is FYEKMQ in the germline V gene (reference sequence). This chain's CDR3 is CASSPYVGGITDTQYF. In DNA, the CDR3 is TGTGCCAGCAGCCCCTATGTGGGAGGTATCACAGATACGCAGTATTTT.

The chain joins TRBV28 to TRBJ1-2; TRBD1 matches at 9 bases. J lost 4 bases, V lost 4 bases, and 1 base had no gene match. Looked up from germline, CDR1 is MDHEN and CDR2 is SYDVKM. This CDR3 region has 13 residues. This CDR3 reads CASSWDRAYGYTF. The DNA for the CDR3 is TGTGCCAGCAGTTGGGACAGGGCCTATGGCTACACCTTC.

This chain connects TRBV15 to TRBJ2-2; D possibly corresponds to TRBD1 (5 bases). CDR3 length: 16 amino acids. Germline lookup yields CDR1 LNHNV and CDR2 YYDKDF (reference sequence). Trimming left V 0 bases short and J 0 bases short, with 8 bases between. The chain's CDR3 is CATSREYRTNTGELFF. CDR3 DNA sequence: TGTGCCACCAGCAGAGAGTACAGGACGAACACCGGGGAGCTGTTTTTT.

The chain couples TRBV5-5 to TRBJ1-2; perhaps TRBD1 as D (6 bases). The V gene's germline CDR1 is SGHKS and CDR2 YYEKEE (reference sequence). Trimming removed 4 bases from V and 4 bases from J, with 14 bases in between. The CDR3 is 14 residues long. This CDR3 is CASSHQTGGYGYTF. In DNA form, the CDR3 reads TGTGCCAGCAGCCATCAGACAGGCGGCTATGGCTACACCTTC.

This sequence joins TRBV18 and TRBJ2-7, with D possibly matching TRBD2 (5 bases). Germline CDR1 is KGHSH and CDR2 is LQKENI. V dropped 2 bases and J dropped 6 bases, with 5 bases sitting between them. This CDR3 is built from 11 residues. In nucleotides, the CDR3 is TGTGCCAGCTCACCAGGAGGCGAGCAGTACTTC. Residues: CASSPGGEQYF.

The CDR3 nucleotides are TGTGCCAGCAGTTACTTAGACAGGGGGCGAGAGGGCTACACCTTC. It yields the protein CASSYLDRGREGYTF. The J gene is TRBJ1-2, the V gene TRBV6-5; 10 bases line up with TRBD1. This CDR3 is 15 amino acids long. CDR1 is MNHEY and CDR2 is SVGAGI in the germline V gene. V shed 1 base and J 8 bases; nucleotides not matched to a gene: 7.

The genes are TRBV5-1 and TRBJ1-4, with TRBD1 matching 8 bases. Per germline, CDR1 SGHRS and CDR2 YFSETQ. V shed 4 bases, J shed 5 bases, and the junction held 4 bases outside the gene matches. The CDR3 sequence is 14 residues long. The CDR3 DNA reads TGCGCCAGCAGCGGACAGGGAAGGAATGAAAAACTGTTTTTT. As protein: CASSGQGRNEKLFF.

A note on this clone: At the DNA level, this CDR3 is encoded by other sequences in the same sample as well. The chain carries TRBV6-5 and TRBJ1-1; D unclear. This CDR3 region has 13 residues. Trimming took 0 bases from V and 1 from J, leaving 3 bases between them. The germline V gene encodes CDR1 MNHEY and CDR2 SVGAGI. The CDR3 reads CASSYSQNTEAFF. The CDR3 DNA reads TGTGCCAGCAGTTACTCCCAGAACACTGAAGCTTTCTTT.

The V and J genes are TRBV10-2 and TRBJ2-7, with 8 nucleotides matching TRBD1. Germline lookup yields CDR1 WSHSY and CDR2 SAAADI. With 7 bases clipped from V and 6 bases from J, the junction kept 11 bases outside the gene matches. The CDR3 consists of 14 residues. The CDR3, as DNA: TGCGCCAGCATTGCGCAGGGGGCCTTTTCCGAGCAGTACTTC. It is translated as CASIAQGAFSEQYF.

In this sample, this clone turned up once. The gene calls are TRBV7-9 and TRBJ2-3; 9 positions agree with TRBD1. J lost 3 bases, V lost 2 bases, and 3 bases had no gene match. The germline V gene encodes CDR1 SEHNR and CDR2 FQNEAQ (reference sequence). CDR3 size: 15 residues. For the CDR3, the DNA is TGTGCCAGCAGCTTAAGAGGGACAGGGACAGATACGCAGTATTTT. This codes for CASSLRGTGTDTQYF.

This rearrangement joins TRBV7-2 to TRBJ2-4, with D possibly being TRBD1 (5 bases). This CDR3 is built from 14 residues. From germline, CDR1 is SGHTA and CDR2 FQGNSA. Deletions cut 3 bases from V and 5 bases from J, with 11 bases between. For the CDR3, the DNA is TGTGCCAGCAGCTTTTCACAGGTAGAAAACATTCAGTACTTC. Translating gives CASSFSQVENIQYF. Complete variable domain (other parts from reference TRBV7-2 and TRBJ2-4): GAGVSQSPSNKVTEKGKDVELRCDPISGHTALYWYRQSLGQGLEFLIYFQGNSAPDKSGLPSDRFSAERTGGSVSTLTIQRTQQEDSAVYLCASSFSQVENIQYFGAGTRLSVL.

V gene TRBV4-2 combines with J gene TRBJ2-7, with 11 bases identical to TRBD2. The CDR3 sequence is 16 residues long. The germline gives CDR1 LGHNA, CDR2 YNFKEQ. After removal of 1 base from V and 3 bases from J, the junction contained 5 bases not matched to a gene. The CDR3 protein is CASSQGSGTSGYEQYF. DNA of the CDR3: TGTGCCAGCAGCCAAGGTTCCGGGACTAGCGGCTACGAGCAGTACTTC.

The rearrangement uses TRBV23-1 and TRBJ2-7; TRBD1 might be the D (5 bases). TRBV23-1 is assigned to the ORF class and has an uncertain function. V lost 4 bases, J lost 2 bases, and 9 bases lay in between. The CDR3 covers 13 residues. The CDR3 reads CASSLGHPYEQYF. The CDR3 region has the DNA TGCGCCAGCAGTCTCGGACATCCCTACGAGCAGTACTTC.

The genes are TRBV7-2 and TRBJ2-5; the match to TRBD2 covers 12 bases. Germline loops: CDR1 SGHTA, CDR2 FQGNSA. The J segment lost 5 bases and the V segment lost 3 bases, leaving 4 bases of the junction unmatched. CDR3 length: 15 residues. The CDR3 sequence is CASSLTSGRGETQYF. The CDR3 DNA is TGTGCCAGCAGCTTGACTAGCGGGAGAGGGGAGACCCAGTACTTC.

This chain joins TRBV27 and TRBJ2-5; possible D gene TRBD1, 6 bases. The J call may be faulty, since TRBJ2-7 better matches the DNA end. The CDR3 sequence is 14 residues long. Germline CDR1 reads MNHEY; CDR2 reads SMNVEV (reference sequence). The CDR3 here is CASSVTGHSYEQYF. The CDR3, as DNA: TGTGCCAGCAGTGTAACAGGGCACTCCTACGAGCAGTACTTC.

This chain joins TRBV9 and TRBJ1-3; weak D call: TRBD1 (6 bases). V lost 3 bases and J 0 bases, leaving 10 bases between the germline ends. CDR3 size: 15 residues. Germline V gives CDR1 SGDLS, CDR2 YYNGEE. The CDR3 DNA sequence: TGTGCCAGCAGCGCTCAGGGGACCTCTGGAAACACCATATATTTT. It yields the protein CASSAQGTSGNTIYF.

This chain links TRBV19 with TRBJ1-4; a possible D gene is TRBD1 (5 bases). CDR3 length: 13 residues. Trimming removed 10 bases at V and 8 bases at J, with 17 bases between. CDR1 and CDR2 from the germline V gene are LNHDA and SQIVND (reference sequence). CDR3 amino acids: CATAAGGQEKLFF. CDR3 bases: TGTGCCACCGCGGCCGGGGGTCAGGAAAAACTGTTTTTT.

The gene calls are TRBV9 and TRBJ2-3, with 8 positions matching TRBD2. V was clipped by 2 bases and J by 2 bases; unmatched bases: 1. The CDR3 runs to 14 residues. CDR1 is SGDLS, CDR2 YYNGEE, per germline. In DNA form, the CDR3 reads TGTGCCAGCAGCGTCGGGAGGGACACAGATACGCAGTATTTT. Translated: CASSVGRDTDTQYF.

CDR3 protein: CSVAMSSYNEQFF. The CDR3 DNA is TGCAGCGTCGCCATGAGCTCCTACAATGAGCAGTTCTTC. The chain combines TRBV29-1 with TRBJ2-1; D is unresolved. Germline V lookup: CDR1 SQVTM, CDR2 ANQGSEA. The V and J ends lost 6 bases and 0 bases respectively, with 9 bases between them. CDR3 length equals 13 residues.

This clone was seen once. The gene calls are TRBV18 and TRBJ1-1; maybe TRBD1 (6 bases). The V gene lost 6 bases and the J gene lost 0 bases, with 14 bases spanning the gap. The germline CDR1 and CDR2 sequences are KGHSH and LQKENI. This CDR3 comprises 15 residues. The CDR3 loop is CASSRDSGVNTEAFF. DNA of the CDR3: TGTGCCAGCTCGCGTGACTCAGGGGTGAACACTGAAGCTTTCTTT. Combining the CDR3 with reference TRBV18 and TRBJ1-1 gives the whole variable domain NAGVMQNPRHLVRRRGQEARLRCSPMKGHSHVYWYRQLPEEGLKFMVYLQKENIIDESGMPKERFSAEFPKEGPSILRIQQVVRGDSAAYFCASSRDSGVNTEAFFGQGTRLTVV.

The chain employs TRBV7-9 and TRBJ1-5; 7 bases fit TRBD1. V trimming: 8 bases; J trimming: 4 bases; junction bases outside the gene matches: 5. The CDR3 is 13 residues long. Germline V gene data show CDR1 as SEHNR and CDR2 as FQNEAQ (reference sequence). The CDR3: CASSTGQNQPQHF. The CDR3 DNA follows: TGTGCCAGCTCGACAGGGCAAAATCAGCCCCAGCATTTT.

This sequence joins TRBV7-6 and TRBJ2-2; D uncertain. CDR3 length equals 16 residues. From germline, CDR1 is SGHVS and CDR2 FNYEAQ. V lost 1 base and J lost 6, with 15 bases in between. The CDR3 nucleotides are TGTGCCAGCAGCTTAGATTGGGCACTTACCGCCGGGGAGCTGTTTTTT. Protein product: CASSLDWALTAGELFF. The complete variable domain, with remaining parts taken from reference TRBV7-6 and TRBJ2-2, reads GAGVSQSPRYKVTKRGQDVALRCDPISGHVSLYWYRQALGQGPEFLTYFNYEAQQDKSGLPNDRFSAERPEGSISTLTIQRTEQRDSAMYRCASSLDWALTAGELFFGEGSRLTVL.

This chain uses TRBV11-1 with TRBJ1-5, with D unresolved. The CDR3 totals 13 residues. Germline-derived CDR1 and CDR2 are SGHAT and FQDESV (reference sequence). V was trimmed by 1 base and J by 7 bases, leaving 8 bases between them. CDR3 sequence: CASSLEFGQPQHF. The CDR3 DNA sequence: TGTGCCAGCAGCTTAGAGTTCGGGCAGCCCCAGCATTTT.